The sequence of this T cell receptor beta chain was determined in a study of blood T cell repertoires in COVID-19. Background on the study: Acute and convalescent COVID-19 specimens originated in the United States, Italy and Spain.

J was trimmed by 5 bases and V by 8 bases; bases with no gene match: 9. The CDR3 has 17 residues. Germline V gives CDR1 MDHEN, CDR2 SYDVKM. Categorization into cohorts depended on clinical history that participants reported. Produced via immunoSEQ multiplex PCR; TCRdb's table is partial and in-frame only. The table has about 280,000 clones, around nine tenths seen once. This TCR was sampled from a woman aged 40 to 50 who had recovered from COVID-19. The V call is TRBV28, the J call TRBJ2-1; 16 bases are shared with TRBD2. Sequences were obtained from PBMCs or T cells enriched from blood (not recorded which). DNA for the CDR3: TGTGCCAGCGGGGGACTAGCGGGAGGGCCTTCCAACAATGAGCAGTTCTTC. This sequence encodes CASGGLAGGPSNNEQFF.